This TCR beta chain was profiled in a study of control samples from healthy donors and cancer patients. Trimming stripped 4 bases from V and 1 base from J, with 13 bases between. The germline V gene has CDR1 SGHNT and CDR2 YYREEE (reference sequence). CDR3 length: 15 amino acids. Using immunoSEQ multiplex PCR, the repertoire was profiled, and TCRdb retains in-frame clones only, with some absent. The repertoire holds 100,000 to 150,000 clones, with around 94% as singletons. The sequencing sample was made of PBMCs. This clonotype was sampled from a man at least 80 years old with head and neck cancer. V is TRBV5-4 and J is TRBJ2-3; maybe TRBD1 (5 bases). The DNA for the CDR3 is TGTGCCAGCAGCATTCAGGGATATGGCACAGATACGCAGTATTTT. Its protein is CASSIQGYGTDTQYF.